This paragraph reports one TCR beta chain. Its matching antigen is unknown. The record originates from a study of vaccination effects on CD4 cells after COVID-19. CDR1 KGHSH and CDR2 LQKENI come from the germline V gene. Trimming removed 5 bases from V and 3 bases from J; junction bases left unmatched: 5. This CDR3 is 15 amino acids long. Peptide-pool stimulation followed by sequencing identified expanded antigen-specific CD4+ clonotypes in the ViraFEST assay. Culturing for around eleven days preceded CD4+ T cell isolation. Each participant was administered two doses of either the BNT162b2 or the mRNA-1273 vaccine. Profiling relied on immunoSEQ multiplex PCR, and the TCRdb table lists in-frame clones only, not all of them. Seen here are about 38,000 clones, approximately 84% observed once, and the top ten hold roughly 2.1%.

The specimen was CD4+ T cells from PBMCs cultured with HCoV-NL63 spike peptides, collected after COVID-19 vaccination. The chain combines TRBV18 with TRBJ2-1; 9 bases map to TRBD2. The receptor was isolated from a human donor who received a COVID-19 vaccine. Some clones in this sample may be carry-over from other donors' samples. The CDR3 protein is CASSVTSGLYNEQFF. CDR3 coding DNA: TGTGCCAGCTCAGTGACTAGCGGACTCTACAATGAGCAGTTCTTC. The full variable domain, rest sourced from reference TRBV18 and TRBJ2-1, is NAGVMQNPRHLVRRRGQEARLRCSPMKGHSHVYWYRQLPEEGLKFMVYLQKENIIDESGMPKERFSAEFPKEGPSILRIQQVVRGDSAAYFCASSVTSGLYNEQFFGPGTRLTVL.